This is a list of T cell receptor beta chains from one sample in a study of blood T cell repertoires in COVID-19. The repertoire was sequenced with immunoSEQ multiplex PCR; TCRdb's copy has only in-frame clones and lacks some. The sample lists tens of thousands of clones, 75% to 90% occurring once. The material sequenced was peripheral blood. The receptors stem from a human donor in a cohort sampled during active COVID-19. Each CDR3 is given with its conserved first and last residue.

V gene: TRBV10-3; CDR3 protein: CAISDYARNTDTQYF
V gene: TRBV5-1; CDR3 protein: CASSLGEPYNEQFF
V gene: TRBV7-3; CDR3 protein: CASSLRRGHEDEQFF
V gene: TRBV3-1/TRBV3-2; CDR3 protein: CASRRRGSNTGELFF
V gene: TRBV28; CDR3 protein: CASRSRTDTQYF
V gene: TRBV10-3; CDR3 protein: CAIRGTPYEQYF
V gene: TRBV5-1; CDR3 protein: CASSLEYGDQETQYF
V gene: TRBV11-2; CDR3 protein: CASSVRNTGELFF
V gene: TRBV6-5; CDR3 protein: CASSSPSGGNNQPQHF
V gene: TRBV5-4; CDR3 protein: CASSGRGLAGADTQYF
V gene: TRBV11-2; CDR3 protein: CASSEQGLAGQETQYF
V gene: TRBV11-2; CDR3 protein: CASRARPGLAVPQETQYF
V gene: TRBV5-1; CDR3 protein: CASSVGLAYEQYF
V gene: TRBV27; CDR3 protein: CASSLSNRGRNEQFF
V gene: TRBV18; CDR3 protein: CASSTRQQNSPLHF
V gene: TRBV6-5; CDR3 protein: CASSLNRVTDTQYF
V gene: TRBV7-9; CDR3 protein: CASSQSGTSYNEQFF
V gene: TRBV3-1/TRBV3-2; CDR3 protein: CASSQGGLAKETQYF
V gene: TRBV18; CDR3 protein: CATSPGRALLRGETQYF
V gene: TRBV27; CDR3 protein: CASSFGTGLGTEAFF
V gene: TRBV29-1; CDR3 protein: CSVERGRGINGYTF
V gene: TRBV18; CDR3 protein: CASSPRSDRVNTIYF
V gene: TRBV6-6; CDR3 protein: CASSYSWGQGISGYTF
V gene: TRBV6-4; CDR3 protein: CASSGDREGNQPQHF
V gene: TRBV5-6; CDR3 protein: CASSLDRGRTEAFF
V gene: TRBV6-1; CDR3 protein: CASSEARAIRATNEKLFF
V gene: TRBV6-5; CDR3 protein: CASSFESGTQYF
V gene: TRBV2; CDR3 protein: CASRAGGAATTEAFF
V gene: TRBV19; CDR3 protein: CAAQRSESSPLHF
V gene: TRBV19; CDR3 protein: CASRQRQVAGRDQPQHF
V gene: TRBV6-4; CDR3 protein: CASSALAGVYEQFF
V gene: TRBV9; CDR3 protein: CASSVEGQGSPYGYTF